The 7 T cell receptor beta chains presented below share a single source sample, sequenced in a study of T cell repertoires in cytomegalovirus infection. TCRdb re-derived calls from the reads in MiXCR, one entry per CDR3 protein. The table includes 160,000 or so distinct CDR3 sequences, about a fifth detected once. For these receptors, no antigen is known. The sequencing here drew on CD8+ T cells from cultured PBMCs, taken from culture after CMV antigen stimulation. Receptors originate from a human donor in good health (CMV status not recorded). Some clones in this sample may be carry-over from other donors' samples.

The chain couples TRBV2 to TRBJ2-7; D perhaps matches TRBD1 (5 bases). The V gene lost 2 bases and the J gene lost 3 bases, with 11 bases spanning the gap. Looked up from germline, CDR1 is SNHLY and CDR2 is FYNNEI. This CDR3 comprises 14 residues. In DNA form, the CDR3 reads TGTGCCAGCAGTGAAACAGGAAGTTACTACGAGCAGTACTTC. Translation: CASSETGSYYEQYF.

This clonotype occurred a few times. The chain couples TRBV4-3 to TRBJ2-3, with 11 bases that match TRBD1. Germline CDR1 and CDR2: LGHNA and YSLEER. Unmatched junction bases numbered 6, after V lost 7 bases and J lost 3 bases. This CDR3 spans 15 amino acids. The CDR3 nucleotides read TGCGCCAGCACAATGGGGACAGGGGGGACAGATACGCAGTATTTT. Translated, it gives CASTMGTGGTDTQYF.

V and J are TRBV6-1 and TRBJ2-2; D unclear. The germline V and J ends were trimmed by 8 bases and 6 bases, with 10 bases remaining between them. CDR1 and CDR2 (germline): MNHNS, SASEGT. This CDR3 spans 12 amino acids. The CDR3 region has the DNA TGTGCCAGCGGCTCCGAGGCCGGGGAGCTGTTTTTT. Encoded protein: CASGSEAGELFF.

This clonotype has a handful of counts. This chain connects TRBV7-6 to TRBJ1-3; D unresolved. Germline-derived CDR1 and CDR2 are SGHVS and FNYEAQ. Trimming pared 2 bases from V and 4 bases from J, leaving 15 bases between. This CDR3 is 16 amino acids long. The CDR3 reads CASSLFSLGGGNTIYF. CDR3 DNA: TGTGCCAGCAGCTTATTTTCTCTGGGCGGGGGAAACACCATATATTTT.

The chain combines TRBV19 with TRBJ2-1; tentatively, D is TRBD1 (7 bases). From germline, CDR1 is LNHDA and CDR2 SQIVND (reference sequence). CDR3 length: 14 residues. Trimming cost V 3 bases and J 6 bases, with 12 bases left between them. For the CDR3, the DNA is TGTGCCAGTAGTATGGCAGGGGGGAGCAATGAGCAGTTCTTC. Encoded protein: CASSMAGGSNEQFF.

The CDR3 spells CASSELDTYNEQFF. CDR3 nucleotide sequence: TGTGCCAGCAGTGAATTGGACACCTACAATGAGCAGTTCTTC. This chain links TRBV6-1 with TRBJ2-1; D perhaps matches TRBD1 (5 bases). V was trimmed by 2 bases and J by 2 bases, leaving 7 bases between them. Germline assignment: CDR1 MNHNS and CDR2 SASEGT. This CDR3 comprises 14 residues.

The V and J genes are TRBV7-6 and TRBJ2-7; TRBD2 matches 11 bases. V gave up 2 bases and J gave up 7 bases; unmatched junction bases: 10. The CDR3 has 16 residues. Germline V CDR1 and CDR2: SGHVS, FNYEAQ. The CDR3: CASSLTSGGSAEEQYF. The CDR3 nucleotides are TGTGCCAGCAGCTTAACTAGCGGGGGCTCTGCTGAGGAGCAGTACTTC.